This TCR beta chain was obtained from a study of blood T cell repertoires in COVID-19. Turning to the study itself: Samples representing acute and convalescent COVID-19 were sourced from the United States, Italy and Spain. T cells, B-cell-depleted T cells, or PBMCs supplied cDNA or gDNA.

The authors' processing: For nucleated cells, counts were estimated from reference gene primer amplification. Profiling relied on immunoSEQ multiplex PCR, and the TCRdb table lists in-frame clones only, not all of them. That table is the source of V, J and clone size, and D and trimming were worked out from the DNA. The sample includes 250,000 or so clones, about 85% of them seen just once. Germline V CDR1 and CDR2: SEHNR, FQNEAQ (reference sequence). CDR3 size: 13 residues. Trimming took 3 bases from V and 3 from J, leaving 9 bases between them. This sequence was found in a man aged 18 to 30 with active or convalescent COVID-19. This sequence joins TRBV7-9 and TRBJ2-7, with D tentatively TRBD1 (6 bases). The sequenced material came from peripheral blood. The CDR3 nucleotides read TGTGCCAGCAGCTTTGGGGGCAGCTACGAGCAGTACTTC. It specifies CASSFGGSYEQYF.